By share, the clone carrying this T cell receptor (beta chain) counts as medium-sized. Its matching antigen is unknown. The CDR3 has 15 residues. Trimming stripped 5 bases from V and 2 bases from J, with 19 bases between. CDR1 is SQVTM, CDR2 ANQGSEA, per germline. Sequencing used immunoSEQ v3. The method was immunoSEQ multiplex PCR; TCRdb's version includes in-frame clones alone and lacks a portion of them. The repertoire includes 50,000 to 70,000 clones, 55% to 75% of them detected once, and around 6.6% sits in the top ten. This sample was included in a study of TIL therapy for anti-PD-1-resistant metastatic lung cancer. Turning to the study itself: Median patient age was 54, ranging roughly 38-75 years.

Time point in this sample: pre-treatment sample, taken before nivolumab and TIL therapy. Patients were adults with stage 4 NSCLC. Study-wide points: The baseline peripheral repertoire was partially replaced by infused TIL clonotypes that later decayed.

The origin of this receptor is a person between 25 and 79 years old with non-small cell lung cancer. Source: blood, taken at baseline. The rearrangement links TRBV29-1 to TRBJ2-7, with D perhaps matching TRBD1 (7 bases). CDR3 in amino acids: CSVRGGGTEPYEQYF. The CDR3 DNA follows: TGCAGCGTTCGTGGGGGCGGGACAGAGCCCTACGAGCAGTACTTC.